This T cell receptor (beta chain) was retrieved from a study of T cell responses to AZD1222 COVID-19 vaccine. Study-wide findings and caveats: The donor group comprised mostly white British people and more females; the analysis possibly underestimated clonal diversity. With dominance at 160-218 and 743-854, vaccine-associated CD4 TCRs spanned spike. Samples come after the peak T cell response, not at day 14. Among AZD1222 vaccinees, only 5 to 7 were seropositive at baseline.

Worth noting for this clone: What it binds is unknown.

Some clones are missing from TCRdb's copy, which holds only in-frame ones; the method was immunoSEQ multiplex PCR. Here the sample spans some 92,000 clones, roughly nine tenths being singletons. This TCR derives from an adult in good health. The sequences come from peripheral blood, collected on day 0 of AZD1222 vaccination.

The CDR3 sequence: CASGFTGGGNTIYF. CDR3 DNA sequence: TGTGCTAGTGGTTTTACAGGGGGAGGAAACACCATATATTTT. The chain links TRBV12-5 to TRBJ1-3; 8 nucleotides line up with TRBD1. The V and J ends lost 3 bases and 4 bases, in that order; junction bases with no gene match: 2. Germline-derived CDR1 and CDR2 are LGHNT and FRNRAP. The CDR3 runs 14 residues.